The sample holds one count of the clone carrying this T cell receptor beta chain. The antigen remains unidentified. The CDR3 runs to 14 residues. CDR1 and CDR2 from the germline V gene are SEHNR and FQNEAQ (reference sequence). V gave up 2 bases and J gave up 5 bases; unmatched junction bases: 0. The PCR made use of 60 Vbeta and 13 Jbeta primers. Data came from immunoSEQ multiplex PCR; TCRdb stores just in-frame clones and leaves some out. The top ten hold about 7.1% of the sample, which has 150,000 to 160,000 clones, roughly 82% seen once. The sample comes from a study of cytomegalovirus exposure and HLA in healthy donors. General study points: A later analysis reportedly found that, within productive TCRs, an Asian-associated ancestry cluster had fewer N-insertions than the mean observed across the roughly 610 donors. Diagnosis of cytomegalovirus status made by the classifier reportedly showed high specificity and sensitivity.

Each donor's status was that of a healthy bone marrow donor. Sequenced input: PBMCs. The sequence was obtained from a woman aged 45 to 65 in good health and CMV-seropositive. The rearrangement uses TRBV7-9 and TRBJ2-2; 9 bases are shared with TRBD2. The DNA of the CDR3 is TGTGCCAGCAGCTTACTAGCGGGGACCGGGGAGCTGTTTTTT. The encoded protein is CASSLLAGTGELFF.